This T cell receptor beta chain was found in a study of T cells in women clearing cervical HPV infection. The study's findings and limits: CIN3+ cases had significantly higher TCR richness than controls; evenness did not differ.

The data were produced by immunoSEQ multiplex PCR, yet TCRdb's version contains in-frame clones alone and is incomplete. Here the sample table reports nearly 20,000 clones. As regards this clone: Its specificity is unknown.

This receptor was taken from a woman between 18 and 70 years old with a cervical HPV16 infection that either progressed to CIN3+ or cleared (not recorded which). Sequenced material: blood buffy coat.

CDR3 DNA, as far as it was read: TGTGCCAGCAGTTACTCCAGGAACACTGAA. Its protein product is CASSYSRNTE. The whole CDR3 protein is CASSYSRNTEAFF. The V call is TRBV6-2 or TRBV6-3, the J call TRBJ1-1; no firm D call. The missing CDR3 end, 3 residues past where the read stops, is filled in from the germline J gene. Germline V CDR1 and CDR2: MNHEY, SVGEGT. V lost 0 bases and J lost 1, with 3 bases in between. This CDR3 has 13 amino acids.